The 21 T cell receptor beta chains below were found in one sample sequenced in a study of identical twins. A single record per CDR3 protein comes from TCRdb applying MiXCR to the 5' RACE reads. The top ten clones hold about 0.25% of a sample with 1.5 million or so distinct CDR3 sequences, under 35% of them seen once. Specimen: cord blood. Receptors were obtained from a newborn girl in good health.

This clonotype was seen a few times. The CDR3 loop reads CASSLRHRMNTEAFF. The CDR3 DNA reads as TGCGCCAGCAGCCTCCGACATCGCATGAACACTGAAGCTTTCTTT. This sequence joins TRBV5-1 and TRBJ1-1; the D is unclear. Germline values: CDR1 SGHRS, CDR2 YFSETQ. With 4 bases removed from V and 0 bases from J, the gap between germline ends came to 13 bases. CDR3 length equals 15 residues.

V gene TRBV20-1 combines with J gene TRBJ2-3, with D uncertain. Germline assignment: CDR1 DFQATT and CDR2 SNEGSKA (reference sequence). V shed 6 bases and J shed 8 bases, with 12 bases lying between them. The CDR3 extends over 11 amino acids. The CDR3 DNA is TGCAGTGCCCAATACGCCCTTACGCAGTATTTT. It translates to CSAQYALTQYF.

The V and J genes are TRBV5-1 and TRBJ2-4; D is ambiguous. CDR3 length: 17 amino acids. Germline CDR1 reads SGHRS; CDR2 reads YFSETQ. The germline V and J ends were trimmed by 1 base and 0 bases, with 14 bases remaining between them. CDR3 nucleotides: TGCGCCAGCAGCTTGCCGGACCGGACCCTAGCCAAAAACATTCAGTACTTC. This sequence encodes CASSLPDRTLAKNIQYF.

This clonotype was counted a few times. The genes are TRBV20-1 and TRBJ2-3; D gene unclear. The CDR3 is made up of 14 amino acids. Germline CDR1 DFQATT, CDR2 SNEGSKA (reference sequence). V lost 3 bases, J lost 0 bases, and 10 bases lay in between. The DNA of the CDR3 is TGCAGTGCTAGTAGGCATTCTAGCACAGATACGCAGTATTTT. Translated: CSASRHSSTDTQYF.

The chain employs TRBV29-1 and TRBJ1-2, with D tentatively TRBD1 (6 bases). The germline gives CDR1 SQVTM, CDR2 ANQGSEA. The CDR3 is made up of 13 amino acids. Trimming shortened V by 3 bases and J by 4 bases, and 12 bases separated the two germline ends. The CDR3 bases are TGCAGCGTTGAGACAGGATCGGGCTATGGCTACACCTTC. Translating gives CSVETGSGYGYTF. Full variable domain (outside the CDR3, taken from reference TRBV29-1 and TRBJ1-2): SAVISQKPSRDICQRGTSLTIQCQVDSQVTMMFWYRQQPGQSLTLIATANQGSEATYESGFVIDKFPISRPNLTFSTLTVSNMSPEDSSIYLCSVETGSGYGYTFGSGTRLTVV.

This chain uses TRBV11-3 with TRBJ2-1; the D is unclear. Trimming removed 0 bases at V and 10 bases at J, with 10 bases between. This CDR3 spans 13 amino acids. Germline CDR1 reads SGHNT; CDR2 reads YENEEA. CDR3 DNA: TGTGCCAGCAGCTTAGATTCGAGCCAGGAGCAGTTCTTC. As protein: CASSLDSSQEQFF.

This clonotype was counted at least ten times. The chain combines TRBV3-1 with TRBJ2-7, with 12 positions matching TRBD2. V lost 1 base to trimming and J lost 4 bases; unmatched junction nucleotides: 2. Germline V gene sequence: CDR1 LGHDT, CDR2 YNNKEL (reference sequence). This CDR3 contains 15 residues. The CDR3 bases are TGTGCCAGCAGCCAAGGACTAGCGGGGGAATACGAGCAGTACTTC. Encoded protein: CASSQGLAGEYEQYF.

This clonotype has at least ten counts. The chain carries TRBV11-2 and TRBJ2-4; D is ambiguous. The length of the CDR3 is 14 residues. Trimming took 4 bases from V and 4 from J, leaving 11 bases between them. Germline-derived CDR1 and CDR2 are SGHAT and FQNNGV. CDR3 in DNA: TGTGCCAGCAGCTCCATACGCCTGAAAAACATTCAGTACTTC. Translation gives CASSSIRLKNIQYF.

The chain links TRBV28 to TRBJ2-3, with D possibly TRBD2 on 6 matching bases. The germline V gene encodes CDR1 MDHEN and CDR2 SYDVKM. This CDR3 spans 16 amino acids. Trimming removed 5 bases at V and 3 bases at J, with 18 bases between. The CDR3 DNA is TGTGCCAGCAGTCCTCGGGGTAGCGGCGAGACAGATACGCAGTATTTT. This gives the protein CASSPRGSGETDTQYF.

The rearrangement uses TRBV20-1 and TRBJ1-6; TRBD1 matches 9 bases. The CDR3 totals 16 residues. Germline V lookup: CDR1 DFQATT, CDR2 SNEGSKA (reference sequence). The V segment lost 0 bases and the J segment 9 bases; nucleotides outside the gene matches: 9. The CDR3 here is CSAREGDRVYGSPLHF. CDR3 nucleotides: TGCAGTGCTAGAGAGGGGGACAGGGTTTATGGTTCACCCCTCCACTTT.

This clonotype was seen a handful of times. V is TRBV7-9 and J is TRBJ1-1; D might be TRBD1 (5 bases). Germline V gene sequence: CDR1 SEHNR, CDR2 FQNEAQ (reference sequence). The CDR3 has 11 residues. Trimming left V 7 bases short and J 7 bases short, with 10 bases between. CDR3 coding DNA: TGTGCCAGCACCGGGGGGGATGAAGCTTTCTTT. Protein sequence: CASTGGDEAFF.

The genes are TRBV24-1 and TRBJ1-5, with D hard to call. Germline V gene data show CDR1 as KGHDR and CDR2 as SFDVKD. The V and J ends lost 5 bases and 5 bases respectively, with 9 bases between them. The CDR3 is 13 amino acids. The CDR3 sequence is CATSVTGYQPQHF. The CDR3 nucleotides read TGTGCCACCAGTGTTACCGGATATCAGCCCCAGCATTTT.

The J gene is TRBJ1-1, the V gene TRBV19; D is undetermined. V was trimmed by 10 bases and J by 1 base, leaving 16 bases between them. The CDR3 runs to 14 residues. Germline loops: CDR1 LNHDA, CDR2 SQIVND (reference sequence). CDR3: CATAASSKNTEAFF. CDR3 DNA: TGTGCCACCGCCGCGTCCTCGAAGAACACTGAAGCTTTCTTT.

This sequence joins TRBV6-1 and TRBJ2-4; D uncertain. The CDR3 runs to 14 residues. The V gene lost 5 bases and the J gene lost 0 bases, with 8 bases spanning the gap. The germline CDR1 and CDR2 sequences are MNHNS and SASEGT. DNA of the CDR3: TGTGCCAGCAGTCATACTCTAGCCAAAAACATTCAGTACTTC. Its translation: CASSHTLAKNIQYF.

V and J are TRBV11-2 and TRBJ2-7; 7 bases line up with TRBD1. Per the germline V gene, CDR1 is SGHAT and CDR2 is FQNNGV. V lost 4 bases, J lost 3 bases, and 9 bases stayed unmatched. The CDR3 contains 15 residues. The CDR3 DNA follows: TGTGCCAGCAGCTCCCGGGACAGAAAATTCTACGAGCAGTACTTC. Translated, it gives CASSSRDRKFYEQYF.

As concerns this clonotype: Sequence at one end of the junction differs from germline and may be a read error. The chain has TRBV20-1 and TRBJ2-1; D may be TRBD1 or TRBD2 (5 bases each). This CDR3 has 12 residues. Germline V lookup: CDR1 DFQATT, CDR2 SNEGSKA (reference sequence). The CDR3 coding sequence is TGCAGTGCTAGGGGGACCTACAATAAGCAGTTCTTC. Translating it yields CSARGTYNKQFF.

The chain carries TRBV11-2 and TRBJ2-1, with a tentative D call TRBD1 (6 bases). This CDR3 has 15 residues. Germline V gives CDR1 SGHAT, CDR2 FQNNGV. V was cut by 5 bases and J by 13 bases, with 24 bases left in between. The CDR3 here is CASSPRSQGLETQFF. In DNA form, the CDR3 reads TGTGCCAGCAGCCCCCGGTCACAGGGTTTGGAGACCCAGTTCTTC.

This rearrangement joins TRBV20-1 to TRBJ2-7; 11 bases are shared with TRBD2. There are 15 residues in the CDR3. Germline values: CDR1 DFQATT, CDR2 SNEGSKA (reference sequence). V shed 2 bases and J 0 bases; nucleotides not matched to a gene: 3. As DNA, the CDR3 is TGCAGTGCTAGATTAGCGGGAGGGACCTCCTACGAGCAGTACTTC. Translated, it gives CSARLAGGTSYEQYF.

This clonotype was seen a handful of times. CDR3 amino acids: CASSFGTSNEQYF. The CDR3 DNA reads as TGCGCCAGCAGCTTTGGGACTAGTAACGAGCAGTACTTC. V and J are TRBV5-1 and TRBJ2-7, with TRBD2 identical over 8 bases. Germline CDR1 and CDR2: SGHRS and YFSETQ. The CDR3 extends over 13 amino acids. The V segment lost 2 bases and the J segment 5 bases; nucleotides outside the gene matches: 3.

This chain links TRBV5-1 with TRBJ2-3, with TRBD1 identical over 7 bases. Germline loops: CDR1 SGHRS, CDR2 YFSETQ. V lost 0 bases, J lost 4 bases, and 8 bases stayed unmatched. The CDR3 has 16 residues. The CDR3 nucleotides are TGCGCCAGCAGCTTGGAGGGGGCGGTAAGCGCAGATACGCAGTATTTT. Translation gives CASSLEGAVSADTQYF.

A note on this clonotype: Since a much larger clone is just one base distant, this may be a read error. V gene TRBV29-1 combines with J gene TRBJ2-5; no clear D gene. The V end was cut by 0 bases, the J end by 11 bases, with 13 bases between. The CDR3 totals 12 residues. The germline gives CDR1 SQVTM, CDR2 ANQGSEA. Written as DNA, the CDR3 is TGCAGCGTTGAAGATGTCTACAATGAGCAGTACTTC. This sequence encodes CSVEDVYNEQYF. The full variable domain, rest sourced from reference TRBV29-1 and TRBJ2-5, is SAVISQKPSRDICQRGTSLTIQCQVDSQVTMMFWYRQQPGQSLTLIATANQGSEATYESGFVIDKFPISRPNLTFSTLTVSNMSPEDSSIYLCSVEDVYNEQYFGPGTRLLVL.